The 26 T cell receptor beta chains below all came from one sample that was sequenced in a study of blood T cell repertoires in COVID-19. The repertoire was sequenced with immunoSEQ multiplex PCR; TCRdb's copy has only in-frame clones and lacks some. The data show tens of thousands of clones, with around 80% seen just once and 12% held by the top ten. The sequenced material came from peripheral blood. These receptors originate from a human donor in a cohort sampled during active COVID-19.

This chain links TRBV6-5 with TRBJ1-1; D not resolved. Germline V gives CDR1 MNHEY, CDR2 SVGAGI. The CDR3 runs to 16 residues. V shed 0 bases and J shed 7 bases, with 18 bases lying between them. DNA of the CDR3: TGTGCCAGCAGTTACTCAGACACGATACTGGGTTTTGAAGCTTTCTTT. Amino acids: CASSYSDTILGFEAFF.

The chain uses TRBV27 and TRBJ1-6, with a tentative D call TRBD1 (5 bases). In germline, CDR1 is MNHEY, CDR2 SMNVEV (reference sequence). This CDR3 has 15 amino acids. V gave up 6 bases and J gave up 7 bases, with 16 bases separating them. The CDR3 DNA reads as TGTGCCAGCAGCCCAACCGGGACTAAGAATTCACCCCTCCACTTT. Translating gives CASSPTGTKNSPLHF.

The rearrangement uses TRBV11-1 and TRBJ1-1; weak D call: TRBD1 (5 bases). Looked up from germline, CDR1 is SGHAT and CDR2 is FQDESV (reference sequence). The CDR3 sequence is 16 residues long. V lost 3 bases and J lost 11, with 25 bases in between. The CDR3 here is CASSFRSQAGGGKAFF. DNA of the CDR3: TGTGCCAGCAGCTTCCGAAGCCAGGCTGGGGGGGGAAAGGCTTTCTTT. Based on the CDR3 plus reference TRBV11-1 and TRBJ1-1, the full variable domain is EAEVAQSPRYKITEKSQAVAFWCDPISGHATLYWYRQILGQGPELLVQFQDESVVDDSQLPKDRFSAERLKGVDSTLKIQPAELGDSAMYLCASSFRSQAGGGKAFFGQGTRLTVV.

This chain connects TRBV19 to TRBJ1-5, with D maybe TRBD1 (5 bases). The CDR3 totals 16 residues. Germline CDR1 and CDR2: LNHDA and SQIVND (reference sequence). V lost 3 bases, J lost 4 bases, and 16 bases lay in between. CDR3 coding DNA: TGTGCCAGTAGTATCGGGACTCCAAGGGCTAATCAGCCCCAGCATTTT. Protein: CASSIGTPRANQPQHF.

The rearrangement uses TRBV30 and TRBJ2-1; possible D gene TRBD2, 6 bases. The V gene's germline CDR1 is GTSNPN and CDR2 SVGIG (reference sequence). CDR3 size: 17 residues. Trimming shortened V by 4 bases and J by 0 bases, and 19 bases separated the two germline ends. The CDR3 spells CAWNKVSGTPSYNEQFF. The DNA for the CDR3 is TGTGCCTGGAATAAAGTTAGCGGCACTCCCTCCTACAATGAGCAGTTCTTC.

The table lists this clone with a few counts. The chain uses TRBV7-9 and TRBJ2-2; TRBD2 agrees at 14 bases. Germline V CDR1 and CDR2: SEHNR, FQNEAQ (reference sequence). The trim removed 3 bases at V and 4 bases at J, leaving 1 base unmatched. The CDR3 runs to 16 residues. CDR3 nucleotide sequence: TGTGCCAGCAGCTTGGGACTAGCGGGAGCCACCGGGGAGCTGTTTTTT. This gives the protein CASSLGLAGATGELFF.

V is TRBV7-2 and J is TRBJ1-2, with D perhaps matching TRBD1 (6 bases). Per the germline V gene, CDR1 is SGHTA and CDR2 is FQGNSA. Trimming shortened V by 2 bases and J by 13 bases, and 11 bases separated the two germline ends. The CDR3 is made up of 11 amino acids. CDR3 coding DNA: TGTGCCAGCAGCTTAAACGACAGGCTCACCTTC. It specifies CASSLNDRLTF.

The chain combines TRBV7-9 with TRBJ1-5; 7 bases fit TRBD1. This CDR3 is 19 amino acids long. With V trimmed by 4 bases and J by 5 bases, 20 bases remained unmatched. The germline gives CDR1 SEHNR, CDR2 FQNEAQ (reference sequence). In DNA, the CDR3 is TGTGCCAGCAGCTCCTCTATAGGTGGATACAGGGGTTCGGATCAGCCCCAGCATTTT. Residues: CASSSSIGGYRGSDQPQHF.

The table lists this clone with a few counts. The J gene is TRBJ1-1, the V gene TRBV4-2; a weak D match, TRBD1 (5 bases). There are 14 residues in the CDR3. Per the germline V gene, CDR1 is LGHNA and CDR2 is YNFKEQ. V lost 4 bases and J lost 6, with 15 bases in between. In nucleotides, the CDR3 is TGTGCCAGCAGCCGCAGGGCCGAAGGGGCTGAAGCTTTCTTT. Translated, it gives CASSRRAEGAEAFF.

This clone was recorded once. This chain uses TRBV7-3 with TRBJ2-7; D gene unclear. The CDR3 is made up of 14 amino acids. Germline CDR1 is SGHTA and CDR2 is FQGTGA. V was trimmed by 2 bases and J by 5 bases, leaving 13 bases between them. The CDR3 DNA sequence: TGTGCCAGCAGCTTAGGAGCGCTAGGTCACGAGCAGTACTTC. This encodes CASSLGALGHEQYF.

J is TRBJ2-7 and V is TRBV6-2 or TRBV6-3; TRBD2 aligns across 8 bases. Germline V gene lookup returns CDR1 MNHEY and CDR2 SVGEGT. CDR3 size: 16 residues. V gave up 2 bases and J gave up 2 bases; unmatched junction bases: 8. This chain's CDR3 is CASSYPLGGRPYEQYF. The DNA of the CDR3 is TGTGCCAGCAGTTACCCGTTGGGCGGGAGGCCCTACGAGCAGTACTTC.

J is TRBJ2-5 and V is TRBV5-1; 11 nucleotides agree with TRBD2. Looked up from germline, CDR1 is SGHRS and CDR2 is YFSETQ. The CDR3 has 19 amino acids. V dropped 0 bases and J dropped 4; count of bases not matched to a gene: 14. CDR3: CASSLAGASGGIGRETQYF. As DNA, the CDR3 is TGCGCCAGCAGCTTGGCCGGGGCTAGCGGGGGGATTGGAAGAGAGACCCAGTACTTC. The variable domain in full, completed from reference TRBV5-1 and TRBJ2-5, reads KAGVTQTPRYLIKTRGQQVTLSCSPISGHRSVSWYQQTPGQGLQFLFEYFSETQRNKGNFPGRFSGRQFSNSRSEMNVSTLELGDSALYLCASSLAGASGGIGRETQYFGPGTRLLVL.

V and J are TRBV9 and TRBJ1-6; D not resolved. Deletions cut 0 bases from V and 5 bases from J, with 9 bases between. CDR3 length: 15 amino acids. Germline assignment: CDR1 SGDLS and CDR2 YYNGEE. CDR3 sequence reads: CASSVGTVNNSPLHF. The CDR3 bases are TGTGCCAGCAGCGTAGGAACGGTAAATAATTCACCCCTCCACTTT.

This chain joins TRBV19 and TRBJ2-3, with D perhaps matching TRBD2 (6 bases). CDR1 LNHDA and CDR2 SQIVND come from the germline V gene (reference sequence). Trimming pared 5 bases from V and 8 bases from J, leaving 20 bases between. There are 15 residues in the CDR3. The CDR3 DNA follows: TGTGCCAGTAGTCTTAGCGGAGGGCCGCGTGCTACGCAGTATTTT. It translates to CASSLSGGPRATQYF.

This sequence joins TRBV10-3 and TRBJ2-7; TRBD1 agrees at 7 bases. Trimming removed 6 bases from V and 5 bases from J; junction bases left unmatched: 4. CDR1 and CDR2 from the germline V gene are ENHRY and SYGVKD. The CDR3 has 12 amino acids. CDR3 region: CAISQTGNEQYF. The CDR3 region has the DNA TGTGCCATCAGCCAGACAGGGAACGAGCAGTACTTC.

The V and J genes are TRBV28 and TRBJ2-6; the match to TRBD1 covers 7 bases. Germline V CDR1 and CDR2: MDHEN, SYDVKM. The CDR3 covers 20 residues. The V gene end was trimmed by 5 bases and the J gene end by 0 bases; junction bases not matched to a gene: 16. CDR3 residues: CASSPTRQGPSSSGANVLTF. The DNA of the CDR3 is TGTGCCAGCAGTCCGACCAGACAGGGTCCCTCCAGCTCTGGGGCCAACGTCCTGACTTTC.

Worth noting for this clone: Germline is not matched at one junction end, which may reflect a read error. The chain carries TRBV28 and TRBJ1-5; D perhaps matches TRBD1 (6 bases). Germline V CDR1 and CDR2: MDHEN, SYDVKM. The CDR3 has 15 amino acids. The CDR3 loop is CASSLWDRSNQSQHF. CDR3 nucleotides: TGTGCCAGCAGTTTATGGGACAGAAGCAATCAGTCCCAGCATTTT.

The chain uses TRBV23-1 and TRBJ1-5; D perhaps matches TRBD1 (6 bases). TRBV23-1 falls under the ORF class, with uncertain function. Trimming shortened V by 2 bases and J by 0 bases, and 11 bases separated the two germline ends. The CDR3 is 16 amino acids. The CDR3, as DNA: TGCGCCAGCAGTCAACCGCAGGGGTTTAGCAATCAGCCCCAGCATTTT. The encoded protein is CASSQPQGFSNQPQHF.

The chain has TRBV2 and TRBJ2-1; the match to TRBD2 covers 11 bases. CDR3 length: 18 amino acids. Looked up from germline, CDR1 is SNHLY and CDR2 is FYNNEI. Unmatched junction bases numbered 18, after V lost 6 bases and J lost 8 bases. This CDR3 reads CASSPKTLLAGGNHEQFF. Written as DNA, the CDR3 is TGTGCCAGCAGCCCTAAGACCCTTCTAGCGGGGGGTAACCATGAGCAGTTCTTC.

V and J are TRBV7-8 and TRBJ1-6; D is unresolved. Germline V lookup: CDR1 SGHVS, CDR2 FQNEAQ. CDR3 length: 13 residues. Trimming stripped 2 bases from V and 8 bases from J, with 7 bases between. CDR3 sequence reads: CASSLIEDSPLHF. CDR3 coding DNA: TGTGCCAGCAGCTTAATTGAGGATTCACCCCTCCACTTT. Drawing the rest from reference TRBV7-8 and TRBJ1-6, the complete variable domain is GAGVSQSPRYKVAKRGQDVALRCDPISGHVSLFWYQQALGQGPEFLTYFQNEAQLDKSGLPSDRFFAERPEGSVSTLKIQRTQQEDSAVYLCASSLIEDSPLHFGNGTRLTVT.

The sample holds a few counts of this clone. The V gene is TRBV28, the J gene TRBJ1-5, with D possibly matching TRBD1 (6 bases). The CDR3 spans 15 residues. Germline CDR1 and CDR2: MDHEN and SYDVKM. Trimming pared 2 bases from V and 2 bases from J, leaving 10 bases between. The CDR3 sequence: CASSLEGVGNQPQHF. The DNA for the CDR3 is TGTGCCAGCAGTTTAGAGGGGGTGGGCAATCAGCCCCAGCATTTT.

A single count supports this clone. This chain links TRBV3-1 (or the pseudogene TRBV3-2) with TRBJ2-5; 13 bases are shared with TRBD2. V trimming: 4 bases; J trimming: 4 bases; junction bases outside the gene matches: 3. Germline CDR1 reads LGHDT; CDR2 reads YNNKEL (reference sequence). CDR3 length equals 15 residues. The CDR3 nucleotides read TGTGCCAGCAGCCCGGGACTAGCGGGGCTAGAGACCCAGTACTTC. It translates to CASSPGLAGLETQYF.

V is TRBV27 and J is TRBJ1-2; D remains ambiguous. CDR3 size: 15 residues. CDR1 MNHEY and CDR2 SMNVEV come from the germline V gene (reference sequence). V lost 5 bases to trimming and J lost 1 base, with 14 bases between them. The CDR3 nucleotides read TGTGCCAGCAGTCCCGAGGCACTGATTAACTATGGCTACACCTTC. Amino acid sequence: CASSPEALINYGYTF.

This clone was seen once. This rearrangement joins TRBV30 to TRBJ2-7; 7 bases map to TRBD2. This CDR3 has 13 amino acids. V was pared by 7 bases and J by 4 bases, with 10 bases of the junction left unmatched. Germline lookup yields CDR1 GTSNPN and CDR2 SVGIG (reference sequence). The CDR3 region is CASTTGRGYEQYF. CDR3 in DNA: TGTGCCTCGACAACGGGGCGGGGGTACGAGCAGTACTTC.

The CDR3 DNA follows: TGTGCCAGCGGGACTTTACAAGAGACCCAGTACTTC. Translation gives CASGTLQETQYF. This chain uses TRBV28 with TRBJ2-5; D possibly corresponds to TRBD2 (6 bases). Germline CDR1 is MDHEN and CDR2 is SYDVKM. CDR3 size: 12 residues. Trimming shortened V by 8 bases and J by 2 bases, and 9 bases separated the two germline ends.

The rearrangement uses TRBV27 and TRBJ1-1; TRBD1 is a possible D gene (5 bases). The CDR3 is 17 residues long. The V end was cut by 3 bases, the J end by 1 base, with 18 bases between. Germline V lookup: CDR1 MNHEY, CDR2 SMNVEV (reference sequence). The CDR3 region has the DNA TGTGCCAGCAGTTTCGGGAGGGGAGGGAGGTCGAACACTGAAGCTTTCTTT. This translates into CASSFGRGGRSNTEAFF.